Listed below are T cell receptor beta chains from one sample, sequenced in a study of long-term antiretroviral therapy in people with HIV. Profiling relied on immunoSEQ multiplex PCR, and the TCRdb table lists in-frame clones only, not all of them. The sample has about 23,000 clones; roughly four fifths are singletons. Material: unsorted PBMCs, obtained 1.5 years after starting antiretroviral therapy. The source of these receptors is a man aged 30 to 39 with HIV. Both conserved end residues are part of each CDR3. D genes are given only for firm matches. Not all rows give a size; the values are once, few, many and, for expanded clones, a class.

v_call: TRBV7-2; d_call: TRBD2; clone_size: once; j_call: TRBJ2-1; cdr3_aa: CASSPSGDEQFF; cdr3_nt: TGTGCCAGCAGCCCTAGCGGCGATGAGCAGTTCTTC
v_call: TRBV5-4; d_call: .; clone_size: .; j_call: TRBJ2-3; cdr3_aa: CASSLAGAQDTQYF; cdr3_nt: TGTGCCAGCAGCTTGGCAGGGGCCCAGGATACGCAGTATTTT
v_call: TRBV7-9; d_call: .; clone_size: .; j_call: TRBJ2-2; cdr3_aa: CASSLGTNTGELFF; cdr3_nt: TGTGCCAGCAGCTTAGGGACGAACACCGGGGAGCTGTTTTTT
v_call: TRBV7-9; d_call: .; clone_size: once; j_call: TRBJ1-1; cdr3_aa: CASSLAQGSEGEAFF; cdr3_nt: TGTGCCAGCAGCTTAGCACAGGGTTCTGAAGGGGAAGCTTTCTTT
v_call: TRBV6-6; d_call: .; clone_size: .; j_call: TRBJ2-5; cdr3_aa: CASSYSGALRGETQYF; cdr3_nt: TGTGCCAGCAGTTACTCTGGGGCTCTCCGGGGAGAGACCCAGTACTTC
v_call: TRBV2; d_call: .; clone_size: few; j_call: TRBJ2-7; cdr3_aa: CASSELARGSGEQYF; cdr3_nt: TGTGCCAGCAGTGAACTAGCTCGGGGATCGGGCGAGCAGTACTTC
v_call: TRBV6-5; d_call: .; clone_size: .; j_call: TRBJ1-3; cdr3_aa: CASIGRGGGGNTIYF; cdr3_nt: TGTGCCAGCATTGGGAGAGGGGGTGGAGGAAACACCATATATTTT
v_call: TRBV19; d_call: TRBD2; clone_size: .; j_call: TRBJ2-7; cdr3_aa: CASSILAGDGEQYF; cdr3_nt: TGTGCCAGTAGTATTCTAGCGGGAGATGGTGAGCAGTACTTC
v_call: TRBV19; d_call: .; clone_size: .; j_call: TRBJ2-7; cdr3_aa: CASRRDTASYEQYF; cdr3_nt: TGTGCCAGTAGGCGGGACACCGCCTCCTACGAGCAGTACTTC
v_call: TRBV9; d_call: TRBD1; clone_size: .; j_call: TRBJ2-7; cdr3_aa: CASSEQGAYEQYF; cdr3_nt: TGTGCCAGCAGCGAACAGGGGGCCTACGAGCAGTACTTC
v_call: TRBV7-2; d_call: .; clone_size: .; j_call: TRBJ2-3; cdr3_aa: CASSLAQVADTQYF; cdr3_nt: TGTGCCAGCAGCTTAGCTCAAGTTGCAGATACGCAGTATTTT
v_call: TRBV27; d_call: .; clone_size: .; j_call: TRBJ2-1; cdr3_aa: CASNDRSYNEQFF; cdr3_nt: TGTGCCAGCAATGATCGCTCCTACAATGAGCAGTTCTTC
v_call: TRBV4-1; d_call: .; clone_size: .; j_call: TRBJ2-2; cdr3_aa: CASGSPREPGELFF; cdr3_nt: TGCGCCAGCGGCTCTCCCCGTGAACCCGGGGAGCTGTTTTTT
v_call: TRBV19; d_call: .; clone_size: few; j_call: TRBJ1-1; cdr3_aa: CASSSGGSTEAFF; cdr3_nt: TGTGCCAGTAGTAGTGGGGGGAGCACTGAAGCTTTCTTT
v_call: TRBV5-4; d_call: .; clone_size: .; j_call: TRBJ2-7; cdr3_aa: CASSLNVRSHEQYF; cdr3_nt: TGTGCCAGCAGCTTGAATGTCAGGTCCCACGAGCAGTACTTC
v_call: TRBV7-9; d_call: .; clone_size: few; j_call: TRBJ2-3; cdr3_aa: CASSLRRSASTDTQYF; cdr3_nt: TGTGCCAGCAGCTTAAGGCGGTCGGCTAGCACAGATACGCAGTATTTT
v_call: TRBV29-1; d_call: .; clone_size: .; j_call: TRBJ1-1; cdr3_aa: CSVGRDLNTEAFF; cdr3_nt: TGCAGCGTTGGAAGAGACTTGAACACTGAAGCTTTCTTT
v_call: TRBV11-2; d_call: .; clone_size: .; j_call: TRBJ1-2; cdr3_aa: CASSFTRSANYGYTF; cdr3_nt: TGTGCCAGCAGCTTTACGCGGTCAGCTAACTATGGCTACACCTTC
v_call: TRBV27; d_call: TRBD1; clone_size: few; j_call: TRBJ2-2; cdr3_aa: CASRGQPNTGELFF; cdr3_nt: TGTGCCAGCAGGGGACAGCCGAACACCGGGGAGCTGTTTTTT
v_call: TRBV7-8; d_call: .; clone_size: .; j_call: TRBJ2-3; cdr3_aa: CASSARRILVTDTQYF; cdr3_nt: TGTGCCAGCAGCGCTCGACGGATACTAGTCACAGATACGCAGTATTTT
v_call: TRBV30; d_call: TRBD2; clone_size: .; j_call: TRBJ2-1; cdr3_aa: CAWSVGGRDEQFF; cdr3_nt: TGTGCCTGGAGTGTTGGCGGGAGGGATGAGCAGTTCTTC
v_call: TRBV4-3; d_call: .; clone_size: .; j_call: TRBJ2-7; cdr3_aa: CASSQGSYGYEQYF; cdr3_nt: TGCGCCAGCAGCCAAGGGTCCTACGGGTACGAGCAGTACTTC
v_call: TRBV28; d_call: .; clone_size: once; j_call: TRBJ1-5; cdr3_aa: CASSLQQGWSQPQHF; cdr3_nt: TGTGCCAGCAGTCTCCAACAGGGCTGGAGCCAGCCCCAGCATTTT
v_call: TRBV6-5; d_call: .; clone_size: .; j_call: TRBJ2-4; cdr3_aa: CASTDWVNKNIQYF; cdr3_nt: TGTGCCAGCACCGACTGGGTGAACAAAAACATTCAGTACTTC
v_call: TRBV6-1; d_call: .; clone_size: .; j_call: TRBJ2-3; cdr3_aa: CASGLVTDTQYF; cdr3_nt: TGTGCCAGCGGCTTAGTAACAGATACGCAGTATTTT
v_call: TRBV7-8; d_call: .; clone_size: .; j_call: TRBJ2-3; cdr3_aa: CASSSGVGGMTDTQYF; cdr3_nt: TGTGCCAGCAGCTCTGGTGTCGGAGGGATGACAGATACGCAGTATTTT
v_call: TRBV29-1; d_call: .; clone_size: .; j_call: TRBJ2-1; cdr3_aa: CSVDEQFF; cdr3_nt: TGCAGCGTTGATGAGCAGTTCTTC
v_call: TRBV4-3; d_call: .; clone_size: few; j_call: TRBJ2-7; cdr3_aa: CASSQDSGTEQYF; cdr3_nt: TGCGCCAGCAGCCAAGATTCAGGGACCGAGCAGTACTTC
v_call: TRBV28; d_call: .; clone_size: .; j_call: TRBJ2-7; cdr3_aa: CASSGLGYEQYF; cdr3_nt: TGTGCCAGCAGTGGATTGGGCTACGAGCAGTACTTC
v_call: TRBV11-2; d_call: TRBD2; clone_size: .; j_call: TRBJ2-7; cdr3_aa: CASTDEGAGAYEQYF; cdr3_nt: TGTGCCAGCACCGATGAAGGGGCGGGAGCCTACGAGCAGTACTTC
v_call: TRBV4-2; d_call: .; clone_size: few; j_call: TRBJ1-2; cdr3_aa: CASSRLDGGDYGYTF; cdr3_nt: TGTGCCAGCAGCCGCCTCGACGGGGGTGACTATGGCTACACCTTC
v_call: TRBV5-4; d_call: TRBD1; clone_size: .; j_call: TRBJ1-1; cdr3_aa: CASSPPGQGGTEAFF; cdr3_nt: TGTGCCAGCAGCCCACCGGGACAGGGAGGCACTGAAGCTTTCTTT
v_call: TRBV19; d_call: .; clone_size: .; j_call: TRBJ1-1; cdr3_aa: CASRASRIKAIDTEAFF; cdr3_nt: TGTGCCAGTAGAGCATCACGTATTAAAGCAATCGACACTGAAGCTTTCTTT
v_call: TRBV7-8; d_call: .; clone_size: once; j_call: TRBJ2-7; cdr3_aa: CASSFHRQYLSYEQYF; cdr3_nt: TGTGCCAGCAGCTTCCACCGACAGTACCTATCCTACGAGCAGTACTTC
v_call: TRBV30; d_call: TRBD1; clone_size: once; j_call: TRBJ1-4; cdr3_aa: CAWRIGRGRGEKLFF; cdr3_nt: TGTGCCTGGAGGATAGGAAGGGGGCGTGGTGAAAAACTGTTTTTT
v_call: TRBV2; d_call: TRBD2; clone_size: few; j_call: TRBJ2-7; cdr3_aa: CASSDLSGRAF; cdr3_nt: TGTGCCAGCAGTGACCTTAGCGGGAGGGCCTTC
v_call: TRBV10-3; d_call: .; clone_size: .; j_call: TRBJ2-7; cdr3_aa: CAISEYRSRSSYEQYF; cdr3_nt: TGTGCCATCAGTGAGTACAGGTCCCGGAGCTCCTACGAGCAGTACTTC
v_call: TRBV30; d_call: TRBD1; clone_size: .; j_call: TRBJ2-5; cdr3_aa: CAWSFRGRETQYF; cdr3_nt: TGTGCCTGGAGTTTCAGGGGGCGAGAGACCCAGTACTTC
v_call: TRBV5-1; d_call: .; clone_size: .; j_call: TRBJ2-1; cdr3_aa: CASSLWDEQFF; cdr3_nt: TGCGCCAGCAGCTTATGGGATGAGCAGTTCTTC
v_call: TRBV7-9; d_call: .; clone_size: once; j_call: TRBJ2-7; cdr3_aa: CASSFGHEQYF; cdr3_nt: TGTGCCAGCAGCTTTGGGCACGAGCAGTACTTC
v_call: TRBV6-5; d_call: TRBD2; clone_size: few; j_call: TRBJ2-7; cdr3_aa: CASGLAAGNEQYF; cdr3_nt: TGTGCCAGCGGACTAGCGGCAGGTAACGAGCAGTACTTC